This is a list of T cell receptor beta chains from one sample in a study of CD8 T cells in Susac syndrome. TCRdb recomputed calls from the immunoSEQ multiplex PCR reads with MiXCR, one row per CDR3 protein. The sample includes some 120,000 distinct CDR3 sequences, 90% to 95% of them seen just once. The sample comprised CD8+ T cells from PBMCs. These receptors were obtained from a human donor with Susac syndrome. Each CDR3 is given with its conserved first and last residue. Each record gives: V gene, clone size, J gene, D gene, CDR3 length, CDR3 protein, CDR3 DNA. A D gene is named only where the DNA matches it firmly. Rows give clone size only sometimes, using once, few, many, or a class for an expanded clone.

>TRBV28|NA|TRBJ1-5|NA|15
CASRLQGSSNQPQHF
TGTGCCAGCAGACTACAGGGATCTAGCAATCAGCCCCAGCATTTT
>TRBV20-1|NA|TRBJ2-1|TRBD2|14
CSAGGQREVNEQFF
TGCAGTGCCGGGGGGCAGCGGGAGGTAAATGAGCAGTTCTTC
>TRBV7-9|NA|TRBJ1-2|NA|13
CASSLVGNYGYTF
TGTGCCAGCAGCTTAGTAGGAAACTATGGCTACACCTTC
>TRBV4-1|NA|TRBJ1-5|NA|16
CASSQDKAGPNQPQHF
TGCGCCAGCAGCCAAGATAAGGCAGGGCCGAATCAGCCCCAGCATTTT
>TRBV6-4|NA|TRBJ1-1|TRBD1|14
CASSDGTGSTEAFF
TGTGCCAGCAGTGACGGGACAGGGAGCACTGAAGCTTTCTTT
>TRBV10-2|NA|TRBJ1-1|NA|14
CASSESTAYTEAFF
TGCGCCAGCAGTGAGTCGACAGCCTACACTGAAGCTTTCTTT
>TRBV7-3|NA|TRBJ2-1|TRBD2|14
CASSFAGGIDEQFF
TGTGCCAGCAGCTTCGCGGGAGGGATTGACGAGCAGTTCTTC
>TRBV5-6|NA|TRBJ2-7|TRBD1|16
CASSLQGQVDSYEQYF
TGTGCCAGCAGCTTGCAGGGACAGGTAGACTCCTACGAGCAGTACTTC
>TRBV5-1|once|TRBJ2-7|NA|18
CASSLAFVEGSDPYEQYF
TGCGCCAGCAGCTTGGCCTTCGTCGAGGGGTCGGACCCTTACGAGCAGTACTTC
>TRBV11-2|NA|TRBJ2-5|NA|14
CASSLRDYQETQYF
TGTGCCAGCAGCCTGAGAGACTACCAAGAGACCCAGTACTTC
>TRBV9|NA|TRBJ2-5|NA|15
CASSVASLPQETQYF
TGTGCCAGCAGCGTAGCTTCTCTACCCCAAGAGACCCAGTACTTC
>TRBV9|NA|TRBJ2-7|TRBD1|14
CASSVAQTGNEQYF
TGTGCCAGCAGCGTAGCTCAGACAGGGAACGAGCAGTACTTC
>TRBV20-1|NA|TRBJ1-2|NA|12
CSARDLGDGYTF
TGCAGTGCTAGAGATCTTGGGGATGGCTACACCTTC
>TRBV18|NA|TRBJ2-1|TRBD2|16
CASSFGAGDSYNEQFF
TGTGCCAGCTCATTTGGGGCGGGGGACTCCTACAATGAGCAGTTCTTC
>TRBV29-1|NA|TRBJ1-1|NA|10
CSVPGTEAFF
TGCAGCGTACCAGGGACTGAAGCTTTCTTT
>TRBV5-1|NA|TRBJ2-7|NA|15
CASSLKSQKAYEQYF
TGCGCCAGCAGCTTGAAAAGCCAGAAAGCCTACGAGCAGTACTTC
>TRBV11-2|NA|TRBJ2-3|NA|14
CASTSTGPTDTQYF
TGTGCCAGCACCTCGACAGGCCCTACAGATACGCAGTATTTT
>TRBV28|NA|TRBJ2-5|NA|13
CASTGTANQAQYF
TGTGCCAGCACCGGGACTGCCAACCAGGCCCAGTACTTC
>TRBV6-5|NA|TRBJ2-1|TRBD2|13
CASSFGTSYEQFF
TGTGCCAGCAGTTTCGGGACTAGCTATGAGCAGTTCTTC
>TRBV30|NA|TRBJ2-5|TRBD1|14
CAWDTGGAGETQYF
TGTGCCTGGGATACAGGGGGCGCGGGAGAGACCCAGTACTTC
>TRBV20-1|NA|TRBJ2-7|NA|14
CSARDRGGGYEQYF
TGCAGTGCTAGAGATCGGGGAGGGGGTTACGAGCAGTACTTC
>TRBV9|NA|TRBJ1-1|TRBD1|13
CASSTGGGTEAFF
TGTGCCAGCAGTACAGGGGGCGGCACTGAAGCTTTCTTT
>TRBV6-4|NA|TRBJ2-1|TRBD2|15
CASSHSGGAVDEQFF
TGTGCCAGCAGCCATAGCGGGGGGGCTGTGGATGAGCAGTTCTTC
>TRBV7-9|NA|TRBJ1-1|NA|15
CASSHFSQGNTEAFF
TGTGCCAGCAGCCACTTTTCTCAGGGGAACACTGAAGCTTTCTTT
>TRBV12-3/TRBV12-4|NA|TRBJ2-6|TRBD1|16
CASSTPDRAGANVLTF
TGTGCCAGCAGTACTCCTGACAGGGCCGGGGCCAACGTCCTGACTTTC
>TRBV3-1|NA|TRBJ1-2|NA|12
CASSLSLGGYTF
TGTGCCAGCAGCTTGTCCTTAGGAGGCTACACCTTC
>TRBV4-1|NA|TRBJ1-3|NA|16
CASSPELAASGNTIYF
TGCGCCAGCAGCCCGGAGTTGGCAGCCTCTGGAAACACCATATATTTT
>TRBV7-2|NA|TRBJ1-2|NA|10
CASSPFVYTF
TGTGCCAGCAGCCCCTTTGTCTACACCTTC
>TRBV6-1|few|TRBJ2-3|NA|13
CASSEPLKNTQYF
TGTGCCAGCAGTGAACCCTTGAAAAATACGCAGTATTTT
>TRBV4-2|NA|TRBJ2-5|TRBD1|16
CASSQDGAGGLETQYF
TGTGCCAGCAGCCAAGATGGTGCAGGGGGCCTGGAGACCCAGTACTTC
>TRBV19|NA|TRBJ1-5|NA|14
CASSRENGNQPQHF
TGTGCCAGTAGTAGGGAAAACGGCAATCAGCCCCAGCATTTT
>TRBV15|NA|TRBJ1-4|TRBD1|18
CATSIPDREESVGEKLFF
TGTGCCACCAGCATCCCCGACAGGGAGGAAAGCGTAGGTGAAAAACTGTTTTTT
>TRBV7-3|once|TRBJ2-3|TRBD2|16
CASSLTSRGREDTQYF
TGTGCCAGCAGCTTAACATCCCGCGGGAGAGAAGATACGCAGTATTTT
>TRBV30|NA|TRBJ2-7|NA|14
CAWNLGSPLGEQYF
TGTGCCTGGAATCTAGGCAGTCCTCTCGGCGAGCAGTACTTC
>TRBV19|NA|TRBJ1-1|TRBD1|17
CASSQRTGGYSDTEAFF
TGTGCCAGTAGTCAGAGGACAGGGGGGTATTCGGACACTGAAGCTTTCTTT
>TRBV18|NA|TRBJ1-4|NA|16
CASSHEPGVRNEKLFF
TGTGCCAGCTCACACGAACCGGGGGTTAGAAATGAAAAACTGTTTTTT
>TRBV12-3/TRBV12-4|NA|TRBJ1-1|NA|15
CASSSRRRVDTEAFF
TGTGCCAGCAGTTCCAGGAGGCGGGTAGACACTGAAGCTTTCTTT
>TRBV30|NA|TRBJ2-2|TRBD2|18
CAWTSWELAGALTGELFF
TGTGCCTGGACCTCATGGGAACTAGCGGGGGCGCTCACCGGGGAGCTGTTTTTT
>TRBV9|NA|TRBJ2-2|NA|18
CASSVAGIPDRSTGELFF
TGTGCCAGCAGCGTAGCGGGGATACCAGACAGGTCCACCGGGGAGCTGTTTTTT
>TRBV20-1|NA|TRBJ2-7|TRBD2|18
CSARDGTSGRDGSYEQYF
TGCAGTGCTAGAGATGGGACTAGCGGGAGGGATGGATCCTACGAGCAGTACTTC
>TRBV5-5|NA|TRBJ1-1|NA|12
CASSFEDTEAFF
TGTGCCAGCAGCTTCGAGGACACTGAAGCTTTCTTT
>TRBV30|NA|TRBJ2-2|TRBD1|15
CAWSRQGLDTGELFF
TGTGCCTGGAGTCGACAGGGGTTGGACACCGGGGAGCTGTTTTTT
>TRBV6-5|NA|TRBJ1-5|NA|15
CASSLGSFGNQPQHF
TGTGCCAGCAGCTTAGGGTCCTTTGGGAATCAGCCCCAGCATTTT
>TRBV25-1|NA|TRBJ1-5|NA|12
CASSGVGQPQHF
TGTGCCAGCAGTGGGGTTGGGCAGCCCCAGCATTTT
>TRBV30|once|TRBJ1-1|TRBD1|15
CAWSVSLQGATEAFF
TGTGCCTGGAGTGTCTCCCTCCAGGGGGCGACTGAAGCTTTCTTT
>TRBV12-3/TRBV12-4|NA|TRBJ2-7|TRBD1|13
CASRGTDRYEQYF
TGTGCCAGCAGAGGGACAGACCGGTACGAGCAGTACTTC
>TRBV9|NA|TRBJ1-2|TRBD1|14
CASSVVSGGYGYTF
TGTGCCAGCAGCGTAGTCTCAGGGGGCTATGGCTACACCTTC
>TRBV10-3|NA|TRBJ2-1|NA|12
CAISESGNEQFF
TGTGCCATCAGTGAGTCGGGGAATGAGCAGTTCTTC
>TRBV13|few|TRBJ2-5|TRBD2|15
CASSLGLAGEETQYF
TGTGCCAGCAGCTTAGGGCTAGCGGGAGAAGAGACCCAGTACTTC
>TRBV9|NA|TRBJ1-1|NA|14
CASSEGGENTEAFF
TGTGCCAGCAGCGAAGGAGGGGAGAACACTGAAGCTTTCTTT
>TRBV5-6|NA|TRBJ2-2|NA|14
CASSTVQNTGELFF
TGTGCCAGCAGCACGGTTCAGAACACCGGGGAGCTGTTTTTT
>TRBV7-2|NA|TRBJ1-5|NA|16
CASSPDNGVGNQPQHF
TGTGCCAGCAGCCCGGACAACGGGGTCGGCAATCAGCCCCAGCATTTT
>TRBV6-2/TRBV6-3|once|TRBJ2-7|TRBD1|14
CASRTRDRLYEQYF
TGTGCCAGCAGGACCCGGGACAGACTTTACGAGCAGTACTTC